The clone carrying this T cell receptor beta chain appeared a few times. Together with a sample-barcoded 5' primer, a J-beta primer mix was included in a second PCR lasting about 6 to 11 cycles. Each CDR3 protein is one row after TCRdb ran MiXCR on the 5' RACE reads. The sample lists hundreds of thousands of distinct CDR3 sequences, around 54% occurring once. The sample comes from a study of blood T cells in healthy people across ages. Germline V gene sequence: CDR1 SGDLS, CDR2 YYNGEE. The CDR3 loop spans 16 amino acids. J was trimmed by 7 bases and V by 4 bases; bases with no gene match: 7. The chain employs TRBV9 and TRBJ2-1; 14 bases map to TRBD2. The sequence came from a man aged 55 to 70 in good health. Sequencing was performed on blood. CDR3 sequence (DNA): TGTGCCAGCAGCCTAAAGACTAGCGGGGGGGCGAATGAGCAGTTCTTC. Its translation is CASSLKTSGGANEQFF.